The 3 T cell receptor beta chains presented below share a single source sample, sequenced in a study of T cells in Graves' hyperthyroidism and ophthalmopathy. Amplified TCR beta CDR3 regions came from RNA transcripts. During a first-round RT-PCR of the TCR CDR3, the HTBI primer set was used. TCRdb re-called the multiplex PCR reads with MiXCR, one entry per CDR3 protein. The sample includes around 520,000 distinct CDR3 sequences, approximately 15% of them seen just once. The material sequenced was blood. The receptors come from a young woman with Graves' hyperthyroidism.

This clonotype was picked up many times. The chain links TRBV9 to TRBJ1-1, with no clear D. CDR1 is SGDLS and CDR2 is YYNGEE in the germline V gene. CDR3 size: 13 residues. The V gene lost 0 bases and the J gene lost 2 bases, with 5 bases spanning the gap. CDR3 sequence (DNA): TGTGCCAGCAGCGTAGTAGACAACACTGAAGCTTTCTTT. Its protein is CASSVVDNTEAFF.

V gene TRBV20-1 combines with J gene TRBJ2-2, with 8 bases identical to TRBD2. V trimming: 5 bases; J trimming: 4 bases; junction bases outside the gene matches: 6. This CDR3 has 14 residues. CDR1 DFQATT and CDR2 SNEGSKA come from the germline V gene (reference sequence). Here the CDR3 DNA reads TGCAGTGCTGTTAGCGGGGCGCTCACCGGGGAGCTGTTTTTT. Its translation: CSAVSGALTGELFF.

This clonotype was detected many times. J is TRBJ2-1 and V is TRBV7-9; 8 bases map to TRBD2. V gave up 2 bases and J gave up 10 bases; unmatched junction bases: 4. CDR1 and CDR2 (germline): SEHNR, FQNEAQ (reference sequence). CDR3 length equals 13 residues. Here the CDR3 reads CASSLTSGGEQFF. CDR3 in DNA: TGTGCCAGCAGCTTAACTAGCGGTGGGGAGCAGTTCTTC. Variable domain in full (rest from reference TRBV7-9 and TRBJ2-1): DTGVSQNPRHKITKRGQNVTFRCDPISEHNRLYWYRQTLGQGPEFLTYFQNEAQLEKSRLLSDRFSAERPKGSFSTLEIQRTEQGDSAMYLCASSLTSGGEQFFGPGTRLTVL.